Each of the 4 T cell receptor beta chains below was sequenced from the same sample in a study of T cells in Graves' hyperthyroidism and ophthalmopathy. Amplification yielded TCR beta CDR3 regions, with RNA transcripts as the source. A first-round RT-PCR of the TCR CDR3 used the HTBI primer set. TCRdb re-derived calls from the multiplex PCR reads in MiXCR, one entry per CDR3 protein. The sample records more than 500,000 distinct CDR3 sequences, 15% to 20% being singletons. The source material was blood. Receptor source: a young woman with Graves' ophthalmopathy.

This clonotype has more than one count but fewer than ten. The chain has TRBV20-1 and TRBJ2-7; 7 bases agree with TRBD1. The CDR3 has 15 residues. The V and J ends lost 3 bases and 4 bases, in that order; junction bases with no gene match: 12. CDR1 and CDR2 from the germline V gene are DFQATT and SNEGSKA (reference sequence). CDR3 in amino acids: CSASALGQGDYEQYF. Here the CDR3 DNA reads TGCAGTGCTAGTGCCCTGGGGCAGGGGGATTACGAGCAGTACTTC.

This clonotype was observed a handful of times. This sequence joins TRBV5-1 and TRBJ1-3; D call uncertain. V was shortened by 0 bases and J by 7 bases, with 11 bases between the two germline ends. Germline values: CDR1 SGHRS, CDR2 YFSETQ. The CDR3 contains 14 residues. CDR3 bases: TGCGCCAGCAGCTTGGGGATAATGGACAACACCATATATTTT. It specifies CASSLGIMDNTIYF.

Ten or more counts support this clonotype. The chain is built from TRBV15 and TRBJ2-5; 7 bases align to TRBD1. The V segment lost 5 bases and the J segment 5 bases; nucleotides outside the gene matches: 8. CDR1 is LNHNV and CDR2 is YYDKDF in the germline V gene (reference sequence). This CDR3 region has 14 residues. The CDR3 nucleotides are TGTGCCACCAGCCCACAGGGGCGACGGGAGACCCAGTACTTC. The encoded protein is CATSPQGRRETQYF.

The table lists this clonotype with many counts. The chain carries TRBV5-1 and TRBJ1-5; 7 bases map to TRBD1. The junction had 7 bases not matched to a gene; V was cut back by 4 bases and J by 0 bases. The CDR3 is 16 amino acids. Germline V gives CDR1 SGHRS, CDR2 YFSETQ. Here the CDR3 DNA reads TGCGCCAGCAGCCCCTGGGGGACAGATAGCAATCAGCCCCAGCATTTT. It specifies CASSPWGTDSNQPQHF.